The rows below give T cell receptor beta chains drawn from one sample of a study of blood T cell repertoires in COVID-19. The repertoire was sequenced with immunoSEQ multiplex PCR; TCRdb's copy has only in-frame clones and lacks some. The table lists about 100,000 clones, 88% of them singletons. Sequencing input: peripheral blood. The receptors shown here come from a middle-aged man with active or convalescent COVID-19. CDR3s include the opening cysteine and the closing phenylalanine or tryptophan. D genes are given only for firm matches. Expanded clones get a size class; other rows say once, few or many, or leave the size out.

15,TRBD1,TRBJ1-3,once,TRBV18,TGTGCCAGCTCACCAGGGACAGGTGGAGGAAACACCATATATTTT,CASSPGTGGGNTIYF
15,TRBD1,TRBJ1-1,-,TRBV27,TGTGCCAGCAGTCCGGCCGGGACAGGGGGCACTGAAGCTTTCTTT,CASSPAGTGGTEAFF
12,TRBD1,TRBJ1-1,-,TRBV30,TGTGCCTGGAGTATTGGACAGGGCGAGGCTTTCTTT,CAWSIGQGEAFF
15,TRBD1,TRBJ1-6,-,TRBV5-1,TGCGCCAGCAGCTTGGTAAGGACAGGGGACTCACCCCTCCACTTT,CASSLVRTGDSPLHF
16,-,TRBJ2-1,-,TRBV19,TGTGCCAGTAGCCCGAACCAGGTCGGCCCCTACAATGAGCAGTTCTTC,CASSPNQVGPYNEQFF
15,-,TRBJ2-3,once,TRBV5-5,TGTGCCAGCAGCTTCGGGAGTGCCGGCACAGATACGCAGTATTTT,CASSFGSAGTDTQYF
15,-,TRBJ1-1,-,TRBV5-1,TGCGCCAGCAGCTTGCTTTCAGGGAATAGAGCTGAAGCTTTCTTT,CASSLLSGNRAEAFF
13,TRBD1,TRBJ1-2,few,TRBV12-3/TRBV12-4,TGTGCCAGCAGTTTGACAGGGAACTATGGCTACACCTTC,CASSLTGNYGYTF
14,-,TRBJ1-5,-,TRBV6-6,TGTGCCAGCGTCATCGGACTTAGCAATCAGCCCCAGCATTTT,CASVIGLSNQPQHF
14,TRBD1,TRBJ1-2,-,TRBV25-1,TGTGCCAGCAGTGAAGCAAGGGACAGGACGGGTTACACCTTC,CASSEARDRTGYTF
16,TRBD1,TRBJ1-5,-,TRBV7-8,TGTGCCAGCAGCTGGACAGGGGGCCCTAGCAATCAGCCCCAGCATTTT,CASSWTGGPSNQPQHF
16,TRBD1,TRBJ2-1,once,TRBV6-5,TGTGCCAGCAGTTACTGGGGACAGGGGGCAATAGGGGAGCAGTTCTTC,CASSYWGQGAIGEQFF
13,-,TRBJ2-1,-,TRBV15,TGTGCCACCAGCAGAGATGGGCAGCTTGAGCAGTTCTTC,CATSRDGQLEQFF
13,TRBD1,TRBJ2-3,-,TRBV11-2,TGTGCCAGCAGCTACAGGGGGCCGGATACGCAGTATTTT,CASSYRGPDTQYF
13,-,TRBJ2-1,-,TRBV5-6,TGTGCCAGCAGCTTGTTACCCTCAGGGGAGCAGTTCTTC,CASSLLPSGEQFF
17,-,TRBJ2-1,-,TRBV5-4,TGTGCCAGCAGCTTGGCCTCCTACGGACAGATCTACAATGAGCAGTTCTTC,CASSLASYGQIYNEQFF
16,TRBD2,TRBJ2-3,-,TRBV5-6,TGTGCCAGCAGCTTGGTCCTAGCGGGAGGGGGAGATACGCAGTATTTT,CASSLVLAGGGDTQYF
14,TRBD1,TRBJ1-2,-,TRBV2,TGTGCCAGCAGTGAAGCACGGACAGGGGTTGGCTACACCTTC,CASSEARTGVGYTF
13,-,TRBJ2-1,-,TRBV5-1,TGCGCCAGCAGCTTCGGCGGTTACAATGAGCAGTTCTTC,CASSFGGYNEQFF
16,TRBD1,TRBJ1-5,-,TRBV28,TGTGCCAGCAGTTCCCCGACAGGGGTGAGGAATCAGCCCCAGCATTTT,CASSSPTGVRNQPQHF
14,TRBD2,TRBJ2-7,-,TRBV28,TGTGCCAGCAGTTTTGGGCGGGAGCTGAGAGAGCAGTACTTC,CASSFGRELREQYF
14,TRBD1,TRBJ1-2,once,TRBV2,TGTGCCAGCAGTGAGCAGGGGGCCCACTATGGCTACACCTTC,CASSEQGAHYGYTF
18,TRBD1,TRBJ2-7,many,TRBV7-8,TGTGCCAGCAGCTTAAAAGGGACAGGGTATGGTCATGACTACGAGCAGTACTTC,CASSLKGTGYGHDYEQYF
14,TRBD1,TRBJ2-7,-,TRBV5-1,TGCGCCAGCTCCCCGGCGGGACAGGGCTACGAGCAGTACTTC,CASSPAGQGYEQYF
15,-,TRBJ2-3,once,TRBV7-9,TGTGCCAGCAGCTTAGGGACACCGCTGGTAGATACGCAGTATTTT,CASSLGTPLVDTQYF
15,-,TRBJ2-7,-,TRBV7-9,TGTGCCAGCAGCTTGTACCAGGGGAGAAGGATCGAGCAGTACTTC,CASSLYQGRRIEQYF
15,TRBD1,TRBJ2-5,once,TRBV7-6,TGTGCCAGCAGCACCCGGACAGGCTGGGGAGAGACCCAGTACTTC,CASSTRTGWGETQYF
14,-,TRBJ2-7,-,TRBV30,TGTGCCTGGAGTGTCGGGAGTGGGCTCTACGAGCAGTACTTC,CAWSVGSGLYEQYF
12,-,TRBJ2-7,medium-sized,TRBV9,TGTGCCAGCAGCGTTCAGGGAGGCGAGCAGTACTTC,CASSVQGGEQYF
15,-,TRBJ1-5,-,TRBV18,TGTGCCAGCTCACCCAGGCAGGGTGGGGATCAGCCCCAGCATTTT,CASSPRQGGDQPQHF
15,-,TRBJ2-7,-,TRBV9,TGTGCCAGCAGCGTAGGGGCTAGCCGTACCTACGAGCAGTACTTC,CASSVGASRTYEQYF
15,TRBD1,TRBJ2-5,-,TRBV4-1,TGCGCCAGCAGCATCTCAAGGGGGCAGCAAGAGACCCAGTACTTC,CASSISRGQQETQYF
20,TRBD2,TRBJ2-7,few,TRBV6-2/TRBV6-3,TGTGCCAGCAGTTACCCGGACGGGGGGCTAGCGGGAGAGAAGGGACTCGGGCAGTACTTC,CASSYPDGGLAGEKGLGQYF
15,-,TRBJ2-5,-,TRBV3-1/TRBV3-2,TGTGCCAGCAGCCAACGCGGGACGGGGCAAGAGACCCAGTACTTC,CASSQRGTGQETQYF
14,-,TRBJ1-6,-,TRBV27,TGTGCCAGCACTTGGGGCACAGATAATTCACCCCTCCACTTT,CASTWGTDNSPLHF
15,TRBD1,TRBJ1-2,-,TRBV5-1,TGCGCCAGCAGCCCTGGTGGACAGGGGGCTTATGGCTACACCTTC,CASSPGGQGAYGYTF
16,-,TRBJ2-2,-,TRBV7-9,TGTGCCAGCAGCGGGAGTGAGGGTGAGAGAACCGGGGAGCTGTTTTTT,CASSGSEGERTGELFF
14,TRBD1,TRBJ2-7,-,TRBV18,TGTGCCAGCTCACCTCAGACAGGGTCCTACGAGCAGTACTTC,CASSPQTGSYEQYF
17,TRBD1,TRBJ1-4,-,TRBV9,TGTGCCAGCAGCGTAGCTATAGGGGGCCGGACTAATGAAAAACTGTTTTTT,CASSVAIGGRTNEKLFF
15,-,TRBJ2-4,-,TRBV5-6,TGTGCCAGCAGCTCTCTAGTCTCGAGGGGGAACATTCAGTACTTC,CASSSLVSRGNIQYF
14,-,TRBJ1-2,-,TRBV27,TGTGCCAGCAGTTTAAAAGGGGCATTCTATGGCTACACCTTC,CASSLKGAFYGYTF
11,-,TRBJ1-2,-,TRBV20-1,TGCAGTGCTAGAGCAGGGTATGGCTACACCTTC,CSARAGYGYTF
14,-,TRBJ2-5,-,TRBV28,TGTGCCAGCAGACTCCCCGGTATCCAAGAGACCCAGTACTTC,CASRLPGIQETQYF